The rows below give T cell receptor beta chains drawn from one sample of a study of T cell changes during pregnancy in multiple sclerosis. Generated by immunoSEQ multiplex PCR, the TCRdb table keeps only in-frame clones and is missing some. The sample holds approximately 50,000 clones, 94% seen once. Source: CD4+ T cells from peripheral blood mononuclear cells, taken in the third trimester of pregnancy. The receptors stem from a female donor with multiple sclerosis, enrolled in a pregnancy study. Each CDR3 is given with its conserved first and last residue. D genes are given only for firm matches. Not every row has a clone size; where given, it reads once, few, many or a size class.

once | TRBJ2-4 | . | 15 | TRBV11-3 | CASSLSPGAKNIQYF | TGTGCCAGCAGCTTGAGCCCGGGAGCCAAAAACATTCAGTACTTC
. | TRBJ2-7 | TRBD1 | 16 | TRBV4-3 | CASSQDQGQGPYEQYF | TGCGCCAGCAGCCAAGATCAGGGACAGGGACCCTACGAGCAGTACTTC
. | TRBJ2-3 | . | 18 | TRBV19 | CASSISGSPGTSTDTQYF | TGTGCCAGTAGTATATCGGGATCTCCGGGAACGAGCACAGATACGCAGTATTTT
. | TRBJ2-1 | TRBD2 | 15 | TRBV19 | CASSRASGNLDEQFF | TGTGCCAGTAGTAGGGCTAGCGGGAATTTGGATGAGCAGTTCTTC
. | TRBJ2-3 | TRBD2 | 13 | TRBV11-3 | CASSLEAGGTQYF | TGTGCCAGCAGCTTAGAAGCGGGAGGAACGCAGTATTTT
. | TRBJ2-3 | TRBD2 | 19 | TRBV28 | CASSVTSGGSIPRSYTQYF | TGTGCCAGCAGTGTGACCAGCGGGGGATCTATTCCTCGAAGCTATACGCAGTATTTT
. | TRBJ2-7 | . | 16 | TRBV15 | CATSRDRGNRYYEQYF | TGTGCCACCAGCAGAGATAGAGGCAACCGCTACTACGAGCAGTACTTC
. | TRBJ2-2 | TRBD2 | 17 | TRBV10-2 | CASSESLMAGVSGELFF | TGCGCCAGCAGTGAGTCGTTGATGGCGGGAGTGTCCGGGGAGCTGTTTTTT
. | TRBJ1-6 | . | 9 | TRBV20-1 | CSAGHYLHF | TGCAGTGCTGGACATTACCTCCACTTT
. | TRBJ1-3 | . | 13 | TRBV5-1 | CASSESSGNTIYF | TGCGCCAGCAGCGAGAGCTCTGGAAACACCATATATTTT
. | TRBJ2-6 | TRBD1 | 16 | TRBV5-1 | CASSLRQGSGANVLTF | TGCGCCAGCAGCCTACGACAGGGTTCTGGGGCCAACGTCCTGACTTTC
. | TRBJ2-3 | TRBD2 | 20 | TRBV9 | CASSPNPGGGRTTSTDTQYF | TGTGCCAGCAGCCCAAACCCGGGGGGGGGCCGGACAACTAGCACAGATACGCAGTATTTT
. | TRBJ2-3 | . | 14 | TRBV30 | CAWSVGGGEDTQYF | TGTGCCTGGAGTGTAGGAGGGGGCGAGGATACGCAGTATTTT
. | TRBJ2-1 | TRBD2 | 20 | TRBV4-1 | CASSQLRKAGDHSSYNEQFF | TGCGCCAGCAGCCAATTACGTAAGGCGGGAGACCATAGCTCCTACAATGAGCAGTTCTTC
. | TRBJ1-5 | . | 15 | TRBV19 | CASSKARASNQPQHF | TGTGCCAGTAGTAAAGCCAGGGCAAGCAATCAGCCCCAGCATTTT
. | TRBJ1-1 | . | 16 | TRBV27 | CASSLSGGFLNTEAFF | TGTGCCAGCAGTTTATCCGGGGGGTTTTTGAACACTGAAGCTTTCTTT
. | TRBJ2-1 | . | 14 | TRBV28 | CASRSTVSYNEQFF | TGTGCCAGCAGAAGCACGGTCTCCTACAATGAGCAGTTCTTC
. | TRBJ2-1 | TRBD2 | 17 | TRBV5-1 | CASSLLLGLAGENEQFF | TGCGCCAGCAGCTTGTTATTGGGACTAGCGGGAGAGAATGAGCAGTTCTTC
. | TRBJ2-3 | . | 15 | TRBV19 | CASSTTLGRFDTQYF | TGTGCCAGTAGTACTACCCTAGGGAGATTCGATACGCAGTATTTT
. | TRBJ2-1 | TRBD2 | 16 | TRBV5-5 | CASSLASGSSYNEQFF | TGTGCCAGCAGCTTGGCTAGCGGGAGCTCCTACAATGAGCAGTTCTTC
. | TRBJ1-5 | . | 15 | TRBV28 | CASSSGQRPDQPQHF | TGTGCCAGCAGCTCCGGACAGAGACCAGATCAGCCCCAGCATTTT
once | TRBJ1-5 | TRBD1 | 16 | TRBV27 | CASSITGVYSNQPQHF | TGTGCCAGCAGTATTACAGGGGTGTATAGCAATCAGCCCCAGCATTTT
. | TRBJ1-2 | . | 15 | TRBV6-5 | CASSYMAGKDYGYTF | TGTGCCAGCAGTTACATGGCAGGCAAGGACTATGGCTACACCTTC
. | TRBJ2-5 | . | 11 | TRBV4-1 | CASSHEETQYF | TGCGCCAGCAGCCACGAAGAGACCCAGTACTTC
. | TRBJ2-3 | TRBD2 | 16 | TRBV7-3 | CASSYGTSGVTDTQYF | TGTGCCAGCAGTTATGGGACTAGCGGTGTCACAGATACGCAGTATTTT
. | TRBJ2-7 | TRBD1 | 15 | TRBV7-8 | CASSVWTGDRYEQYF | TGTGCCAGCAGCGTATGGACAGGGGACCGCTACGAGCAGTACTTC
. | TRBJ1-5 | . | 15 | TRBV19 | CASSTGTHSNQPQHF | TGTGCCAGTAGTACCGGGACACATAGCAATCAGCCCCAGCATTTT
. | TRBJ1-2 | . | 16 | TRBV15 | CATSRALTGTHYGYTF | TGTGCCACCAGCAGAGCCCTTACGGGTACCCACTATGGCTACACCTTC
. | TRBJ2-6 | TRBD1 | 19 | TRBV27 | CASSSSGTGKLTGANVLTF | TGTGCCAGCAGTTCATCCGGGACAGGGAAGCTTACGGGGGCCAACGTCCTGACTTTC
few | TRBJ2-1 | TRBD2 | 12 | TRBV19 | CASSRTSDEQFF | TGTGCCAGTAGCCGAACTAGCGATGAGCAGTTCTTC
. | TRBJ1-2 | . | 14 | TRBV11-1 | CASSLTGANYGYTF | TGTGCCAGCAGCTTAACGGGGGCTAACTATGGCTACACCTTC
. | TRBJ2-1 | TRBD1 | 14 | TRBV19 | CASSRQGAYNEQFF | TGTGCCAGTAGTAGACAGGGGGCCTACAATGAGCAGTTCTTC
once | TRBJ2-1 | TRBD2 | 17 | TRBV14 | CASSRRRTSGMENEQFF | TGTGCCAGCAGCCGGCGAAGGACTAGCGGGATGGAAAATGAGCAGTTCTTC
. | TRBJ1-6 | TRBD1 | 16 | TRBV7-9 | CASSSSGGGKYSPLHF | TGTGCCAGCAGCTCCTCCGGAGGGGGCAAATATTCACCCCTCCACTTT
once | TRBJ2-1 | TRBD1 | 15 | TRBV6-1 | CASSDRTGGWYEQFF | TGTGCCAGCAGTGACCGGACAGGGGGATGGTATGAGCAGTTCTTC
few | TRBJ1-6 | TRBD1 | 14 | TRBV4-1 | CASSHGTGISPLHF | TGCGCCAGCAGTCATGGGACAGGTATTTCACCCCTCCACTTT
. | TRBJ2-7 | . | 14 | TRBV5-4 | CASRPDRTSYEQYF | TGTGCCAGCAGACCAGACAGAACCTCCTACGAGCAGTACTTC
. | TRBJ2-1 | . | 17 | TRBV18 | CASSPNPTRISYNEQFF | TGTGCCAGCTCACCAAACCCGACAAGAATCTCCTACAATGAGCAGTTCTTC
. | TRBJ1-2 | . | 13 | TRBV30 | CAWNPGGTYGYTF | TGTGCCTGGAACCCGGGAGGGACCTATGGCTACACCTTC
. | TRBJ2-3 | TRBD1 | 15 | TRBV5-1 | CASSSKTGVADTQYF | TGCGCCAGCAGCTCAAAAACAGGGGTGGCAGATACGCAGTATTTT
. | TRBJ2-1 | . | 17 | TRBV7-9 | CASSFSDLRRGYNEQFF | TGTGCCAGCAGCTTTTCCGACCTGAGAAGGGGTTACAATGAGCAGTTCTTC
. | TRBJ1-5 | . | 13 | TRBV18 | CASTDSNDQPQHF | TGTGCCAGCACCGACTCCAATGATCAGCCCCAGCATTTT